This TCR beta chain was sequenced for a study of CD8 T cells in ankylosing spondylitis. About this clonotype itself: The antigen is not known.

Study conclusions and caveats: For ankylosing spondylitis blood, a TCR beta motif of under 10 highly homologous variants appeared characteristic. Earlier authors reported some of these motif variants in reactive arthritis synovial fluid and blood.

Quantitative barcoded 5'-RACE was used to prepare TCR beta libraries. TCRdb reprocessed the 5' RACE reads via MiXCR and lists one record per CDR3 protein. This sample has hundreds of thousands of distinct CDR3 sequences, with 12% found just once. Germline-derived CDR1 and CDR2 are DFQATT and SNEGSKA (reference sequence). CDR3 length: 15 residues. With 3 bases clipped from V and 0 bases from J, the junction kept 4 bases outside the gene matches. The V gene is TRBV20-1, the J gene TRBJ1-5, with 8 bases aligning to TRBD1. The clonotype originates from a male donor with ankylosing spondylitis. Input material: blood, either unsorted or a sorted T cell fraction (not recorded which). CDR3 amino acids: CSARGGQDSNQPQHF. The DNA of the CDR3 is TGCAGTGCTAGGGGGGGACAGGATAGCAATCAGCCCCAGCATTTT.